This TCR beta chain comes out of a study of T cell responses to AZD1222 COVID-19 vaccine. V lost 1 base to trimming and J lost 3 bases, with 12 bases between them. The length of the CDR3 is 15 residues. The germline CDR1 and CDR2 sequences are MGHRA and YSYEKL. The assay was immunoSEQ multiplex PCR, and TCRdb's table has in-frame clones only and misses some. The sample lists some 130,000 clones; 84% were seen once. Material: peripheral blood, obtained on day 0 of AZD1222 vaccination. This sequence joins TRBV4-1 and TRBJ1-2; TRBD1 is a possible D gene (6 bases). The receptor was isolated from an adult in good health. The CDR3 DNA reads TGCGCCAGCAGCCAAGTAGAGGGGGGTGACTATGGCTACACCTTC. Protein product: CASSQVEGGDYGYTF.